This TCR beta chain was sequenced in a study of blood T cells in healthy people across ages. A second about 6 to 11 cycle PCR used barcoded and J-beta primers. MiXCR was run by TCRdb on the 5' RACE reads, yielding one entry per CDR3 protein. The sample yields 540,000 or so distinct CDR3 sequences, approximately 27% seen once. The germline CDR1 and CDR2 sequences are SGDLS and YYNGEE. The ends were cut back, 3 bases at V and 4 bases at J, with 10 bases in the middle. This CDR3 region has 13 residues. The sample comprised blood. The chain uses TRBV9 and TRBJ1-2, with D tentatively TRBD1 (5 bases). The clonotype originates from a woman in her 70s in good health. Here the CDR3 reads CASSGIGGYGYTF. CDR3 DNA: TGTGCCAGCAGCGGGATTGGGGGCTATGGCTACACCTTC.